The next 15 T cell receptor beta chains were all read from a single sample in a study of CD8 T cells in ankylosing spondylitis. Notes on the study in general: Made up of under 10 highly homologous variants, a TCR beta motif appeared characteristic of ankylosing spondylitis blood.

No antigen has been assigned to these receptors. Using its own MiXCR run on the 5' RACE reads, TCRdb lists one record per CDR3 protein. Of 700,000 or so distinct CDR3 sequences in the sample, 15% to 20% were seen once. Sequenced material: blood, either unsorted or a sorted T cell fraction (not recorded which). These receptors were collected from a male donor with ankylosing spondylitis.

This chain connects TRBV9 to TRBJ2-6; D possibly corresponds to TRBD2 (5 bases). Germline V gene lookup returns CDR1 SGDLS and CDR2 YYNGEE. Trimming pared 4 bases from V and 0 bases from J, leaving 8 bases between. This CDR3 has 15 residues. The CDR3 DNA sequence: TGTGCCAGCAGCAACGGGGTCTCTGGGGCCAACGTCCTGACTTTC. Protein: CASSNGVSGANVLTF.

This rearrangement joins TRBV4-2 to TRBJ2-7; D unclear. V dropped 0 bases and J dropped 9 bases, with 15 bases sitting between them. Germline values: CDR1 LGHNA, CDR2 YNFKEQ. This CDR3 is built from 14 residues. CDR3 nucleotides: TGTGCCAGCAGCCAAGAAGAGCCAGGCAGTCGGCAGTACTTC. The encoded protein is CASSQEEPGSRQYF.

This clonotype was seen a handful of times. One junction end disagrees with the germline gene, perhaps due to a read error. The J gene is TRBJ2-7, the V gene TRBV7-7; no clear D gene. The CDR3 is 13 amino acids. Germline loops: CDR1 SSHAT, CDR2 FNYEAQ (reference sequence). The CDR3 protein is CASSFDEAYEQYF. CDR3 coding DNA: TGTGCTAGCAGCTTTGACGAGGCCTACGAGCAGTACTTC.

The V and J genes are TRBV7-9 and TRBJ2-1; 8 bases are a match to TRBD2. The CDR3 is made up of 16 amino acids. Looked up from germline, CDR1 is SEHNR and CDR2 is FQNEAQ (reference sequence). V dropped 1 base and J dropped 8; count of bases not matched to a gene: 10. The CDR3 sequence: CASSLGVGLARDEQFF. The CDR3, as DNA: TGTGCCAGCAGCTTAGGTGTTGGACTAGCTAGGGATGAGCAGTTCTTC.

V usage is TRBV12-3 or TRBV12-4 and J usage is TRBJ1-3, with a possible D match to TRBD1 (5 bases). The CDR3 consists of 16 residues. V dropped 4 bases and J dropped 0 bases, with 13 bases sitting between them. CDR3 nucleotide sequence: TGTGCCAGCAGTTCAGGCCCGGGACCCTCTGGAAACACCATATATTTT. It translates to CASSSGPGPSGNTIYF.

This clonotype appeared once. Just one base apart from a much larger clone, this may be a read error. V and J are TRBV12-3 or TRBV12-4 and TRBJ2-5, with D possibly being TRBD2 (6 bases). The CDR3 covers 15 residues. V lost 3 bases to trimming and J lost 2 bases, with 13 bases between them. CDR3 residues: CASSFCASEQETQYF. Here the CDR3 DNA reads TGTGCCAGCAGTTTTTGCGCTAGCGAACAAGAGACCCAGTACTTC.

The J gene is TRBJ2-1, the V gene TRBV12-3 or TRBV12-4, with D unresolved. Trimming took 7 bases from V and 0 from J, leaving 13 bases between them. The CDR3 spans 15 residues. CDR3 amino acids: CASTLGQPSYNEQFF. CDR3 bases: TGTGCCAGCACCCTAGGGCAGCCCTCCTACAATGAGCAGTTCTTC.

CDR3 in DNA: TGTGCCAGCAGCGATCCGGGACAGAAAACCTACGAGCAGTACTTC. It translates to CASSDPGQKTYEQYF. V usage is TRBV6-2 or TRBV6-3 and J usage is TRBJ2-7; the match to TRBD1 covers 7 bases. The J segment lost 2 bases and the V segment lost 6 bases, leaving 10 bases of the junction unmatched. CDR1 is MNHEY, CDR2 SVGEGT, per germline. CDR3 length: 15 amino acids.

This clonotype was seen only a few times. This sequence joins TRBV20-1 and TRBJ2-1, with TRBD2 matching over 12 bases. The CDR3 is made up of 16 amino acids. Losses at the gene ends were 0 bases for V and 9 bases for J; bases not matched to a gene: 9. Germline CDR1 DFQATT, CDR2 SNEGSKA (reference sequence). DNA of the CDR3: TGCAGTGCTAGAGACCGGCTAGCGGGGGGGCTTAGTGAGCAGTTCTTC. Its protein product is CSARDRLAGGLSEQFF.

CDR3 nucleotide sequence: TGTGCCATCAGCGGGGGGATGGGAGCGGGGCATGGGGATGAGCAGTTCTTC. It translates to CAISGGMGAGHGDEQFF. This chain links TRBV10-3 with TRBJ2-1, with 7 bases aligning to TRBD2. The CDR3 spans 17 residues. The V gene end was trimmed by 6 bases and the J gene end by 8 bases; junction bases not matched to a gene: 19. Per the germline V gene, CDR1 is ENHRY and CDR2 is SYGVKD.

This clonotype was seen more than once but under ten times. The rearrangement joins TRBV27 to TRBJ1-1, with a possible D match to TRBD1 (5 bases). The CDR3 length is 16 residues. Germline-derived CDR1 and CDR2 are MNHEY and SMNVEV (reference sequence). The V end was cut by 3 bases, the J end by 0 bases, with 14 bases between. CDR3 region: CASSLARGGMNTEAFF. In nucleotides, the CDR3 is TGTGCCAGCAGTTTGGCCCGGGGGGGAATGAACACTGAAGCTTTCTTT.

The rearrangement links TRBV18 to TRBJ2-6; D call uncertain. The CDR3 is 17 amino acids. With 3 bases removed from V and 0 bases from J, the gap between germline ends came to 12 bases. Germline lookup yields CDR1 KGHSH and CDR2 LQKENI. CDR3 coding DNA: TGTGCCAGCTCACCCGCGCAGGTTCACTCTGGGGCCAACGTCCTGACTTTC. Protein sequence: CASSPAQVHSGANVLTF.

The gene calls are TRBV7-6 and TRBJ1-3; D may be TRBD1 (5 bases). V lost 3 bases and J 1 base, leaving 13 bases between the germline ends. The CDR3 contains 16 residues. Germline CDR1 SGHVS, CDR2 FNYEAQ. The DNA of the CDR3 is TGTGCCAGCAGCTTGTGGGGGGTAGGGTCTGGAAACACCATATATTTT. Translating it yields CASSLWGVGSGNTIYF.

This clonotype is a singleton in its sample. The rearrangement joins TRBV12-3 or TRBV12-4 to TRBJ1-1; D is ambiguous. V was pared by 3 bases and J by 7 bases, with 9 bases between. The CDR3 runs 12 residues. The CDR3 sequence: CASSFLGIEAFF. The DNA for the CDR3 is TGTGCCAGCAGTTTCCTCGGAATTGAAGCTTTCTTT.

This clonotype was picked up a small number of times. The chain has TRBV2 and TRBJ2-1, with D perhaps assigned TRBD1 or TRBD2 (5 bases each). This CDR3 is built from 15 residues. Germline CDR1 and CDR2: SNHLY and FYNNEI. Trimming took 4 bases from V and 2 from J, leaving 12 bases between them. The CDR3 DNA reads TGTGCCAGCAGTGGGGGACCCCCCGCCTACAATGAGCAGTTCTTC. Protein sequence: CASSGGPPAYNEQFF.